Reported below is one T cell receptor beta chain. Its antigen remains unidentified. Germline V gene data show CDR1 as SGHNT and CDR2 as YYREEE (reference sequence). CDR3 size: 16 residues. The trim removed 4 bases at V and 5 bases at J, leaving 8 bases unmatched. These data originate in a study of shared clonotypes between healthy human individuals. Study at large: Each donor's CD8 memory used one plate, CD8 naive two, each CD4 subset three. Findings and caveats of the study: Rarefaction indicated that sorted-subset sequencing remained incomplete although depth was large. Estimated clonotype richness was generally higher in naive than memory subsets. Clonotype sharing across a few donors was observed for around 5% of naive CD4 clonotypes.

CD45RO-negative, CCR7-selected cells formed the naive CD8 fraction, which excluded terminally differentiated effector memory CD45RA+ cells. The protocol was immunoSEQ multiplex PCR, while the TCRdb copy is restricted to in-frame clones and leaves out a portion. Of about 2,100,000 clones in the sample, just over 90% are singletons; the top ten hold about 1.8%. The chain links TRBV5-4 to TRBJ2-5; 13 nucleotides align to TRBD2. The sequence was obtained from a man younger than 35 in good health. Some clones in this sample may be carry-over from other donors' samples. The source material was naive CD8+ T cells from PBMCs. The CDR3 bases are TGTGCCAGCAGCCCGCCGGGACTAGCGGGAAAGGAGACCCAGTACTTC. Translating it yields CASSPPGLAGKETQYF.